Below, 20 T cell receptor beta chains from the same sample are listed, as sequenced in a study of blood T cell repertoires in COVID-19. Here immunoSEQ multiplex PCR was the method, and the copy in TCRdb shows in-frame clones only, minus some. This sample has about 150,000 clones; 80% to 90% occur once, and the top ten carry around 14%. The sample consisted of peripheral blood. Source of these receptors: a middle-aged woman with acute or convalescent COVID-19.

DNA of the CDR3: TGTGCCAGTAGAACGGACAGATACTCCTACGAGCAGTACTTC. This codes for CASRTDRYSYEQYF. V gene TRBV19 combines with J gene TRBJ2-7; D might be TRBD1 (6 bases). The ends were cut back, 6 bases at V and 0 bases at J, with 12 bases in the middle. Germline assignment: CDR1 LNHDA and CDR2 SQIVND (reference sequence). The CDR3 loop spans 14 amino acids.

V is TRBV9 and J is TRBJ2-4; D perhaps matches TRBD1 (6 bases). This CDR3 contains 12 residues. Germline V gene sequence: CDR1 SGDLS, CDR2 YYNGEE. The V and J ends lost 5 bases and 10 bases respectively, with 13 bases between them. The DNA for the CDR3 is TGTGCCAGCAGTAAGGGGGATTTAATTCAGTACTTC. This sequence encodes CASSKGDLIQYF.

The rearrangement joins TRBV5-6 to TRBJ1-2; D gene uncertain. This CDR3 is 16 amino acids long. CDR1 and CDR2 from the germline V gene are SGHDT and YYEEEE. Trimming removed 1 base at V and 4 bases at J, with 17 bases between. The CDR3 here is CASSLFDATVAYGYTF. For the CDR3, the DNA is TGTGCCAGCAGCTTGTTCGACGCGACTGTAGCCTATGGCTACACCTTC.

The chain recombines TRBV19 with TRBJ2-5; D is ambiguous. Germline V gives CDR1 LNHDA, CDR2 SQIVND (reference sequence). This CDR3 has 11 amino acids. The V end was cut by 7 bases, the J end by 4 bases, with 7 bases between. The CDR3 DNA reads TGTGCCAGTATGTCATTAGAGACCCAGTACTTC. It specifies CASMSLETQYF.

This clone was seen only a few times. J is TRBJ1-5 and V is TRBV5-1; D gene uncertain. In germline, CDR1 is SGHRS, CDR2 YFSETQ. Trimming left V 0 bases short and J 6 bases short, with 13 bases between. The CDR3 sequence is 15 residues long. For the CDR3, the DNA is TGCGCCAGCAGCTTGGAAGGAGATAGGAGTCAGCCCCAGCATTTT. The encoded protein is CASSLEGDRSQPQHF.

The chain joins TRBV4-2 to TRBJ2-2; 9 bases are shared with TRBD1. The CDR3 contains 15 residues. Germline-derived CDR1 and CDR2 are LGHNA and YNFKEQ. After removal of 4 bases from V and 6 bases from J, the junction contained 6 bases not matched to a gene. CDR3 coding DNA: TGTGCCAGCAGCCTTCCGGGACAGGGAGCCGGGGAGCTGTTTTTT. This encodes CASSLPGQGAGELFF.

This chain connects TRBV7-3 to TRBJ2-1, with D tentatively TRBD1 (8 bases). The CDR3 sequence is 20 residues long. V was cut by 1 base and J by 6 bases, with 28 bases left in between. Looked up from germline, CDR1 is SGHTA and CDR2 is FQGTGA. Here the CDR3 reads CASSLKRSGGGQGIANEQFF. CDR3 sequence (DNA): TGTGCCAGCAGCTTAAAACGGTCGGGGGGTGGACAGGGCATCGCCAATGAGCAGTTCTTC.

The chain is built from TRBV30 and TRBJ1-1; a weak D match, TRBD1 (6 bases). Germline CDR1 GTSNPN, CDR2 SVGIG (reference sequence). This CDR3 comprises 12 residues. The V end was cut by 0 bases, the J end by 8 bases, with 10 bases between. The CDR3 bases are TGTGCCTGGAGTGTTGAAGGGACAGAAGCTTTCTTT. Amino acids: CAWSVEGTEAFF.

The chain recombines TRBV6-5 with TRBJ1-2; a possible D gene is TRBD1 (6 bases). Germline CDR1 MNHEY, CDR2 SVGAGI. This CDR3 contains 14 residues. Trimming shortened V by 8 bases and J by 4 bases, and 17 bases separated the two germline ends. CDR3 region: CASLSDSPPYGYTF. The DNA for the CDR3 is TGTGCCAGCCTTTCGGACAGCCCCCCCTATGGCTACACCTTC.

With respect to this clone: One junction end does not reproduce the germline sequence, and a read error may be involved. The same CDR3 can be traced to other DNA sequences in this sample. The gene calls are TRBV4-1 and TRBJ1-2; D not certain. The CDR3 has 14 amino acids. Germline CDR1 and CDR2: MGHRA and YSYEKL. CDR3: CASSQANSNYGYTF. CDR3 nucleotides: TGCGCCAGCAGCCAAGCGAACTCAAACTATGGCTACACCTTT.

The CDR3 spells CASSLDRMNTGELFF. In nucleotides, the CDR3 is TGTGCCAGCAGCTTGGACAGAATGAACACCGGGGAGCTGTTTTTT. The rearrangement links TRBV5-4 to TRBJ2-2; D is unclear. V gave up 0 bases and J gave up 1 base, with 7 bases separating them. Looked up from germline, CDR1 is SGHNT and CDR2 is YYREEE (reference sequence). There are 15 residues in the CDR3.

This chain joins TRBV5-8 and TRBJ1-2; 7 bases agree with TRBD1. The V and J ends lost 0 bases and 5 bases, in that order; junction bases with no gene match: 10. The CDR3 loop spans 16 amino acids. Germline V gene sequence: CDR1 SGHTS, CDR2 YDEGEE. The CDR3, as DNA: TGTGCCAGCAGCTTGGCGCCCAGGGGGAGAGAATATGGCTACACCTTC. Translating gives CASSLAPRGREYGYTF.

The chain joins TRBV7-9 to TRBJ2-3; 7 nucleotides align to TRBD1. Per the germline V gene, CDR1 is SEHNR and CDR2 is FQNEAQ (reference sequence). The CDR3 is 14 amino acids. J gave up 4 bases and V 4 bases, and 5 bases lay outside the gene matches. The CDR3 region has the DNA TGTGCCAGCAGCTCAAACAGGGGTGCAGATACGCAGTATTTT. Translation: CASSSNRGADTQYF.

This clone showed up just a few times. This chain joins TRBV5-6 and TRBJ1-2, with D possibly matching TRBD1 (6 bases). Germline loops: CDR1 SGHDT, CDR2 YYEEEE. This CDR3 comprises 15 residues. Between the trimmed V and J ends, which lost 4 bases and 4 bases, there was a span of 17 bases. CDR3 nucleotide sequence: TGTGCCAGCAGCCTGGGGGGGCAGGCTGGCTATGGCTACACCTTC. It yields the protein CASSLGGQAGYGYTF.

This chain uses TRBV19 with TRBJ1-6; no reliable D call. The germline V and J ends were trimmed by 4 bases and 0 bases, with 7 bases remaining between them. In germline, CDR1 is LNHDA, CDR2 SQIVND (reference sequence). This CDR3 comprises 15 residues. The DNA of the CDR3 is TGTGCCAGTAGTACCGAACTCTCCTATAATTCACCCCTCCACTTT. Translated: CASSTELSYNSPLHF. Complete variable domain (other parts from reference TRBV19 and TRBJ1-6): DGGITQSPKYLFRKEGQNVTLSCEQNLNHDAMYWYRQDPGQGLRLIYYSQIVNDFQKGDIAEGYSVSREKKESFPLTVTSAQKNPTAFYLCASSTELSYNSPLHFGNGTRLTVT.

CDR3 DNA sequence: TGTGCCAGTAGTATAGTCCGGACAGGCGGAAAAAGAAGGGAGCCCCAGCATTTT. It encodes CASSIVRTGGKRREPQHF. The chain links TRBV19 to TRBJ1-5; 7 positions agree with TRBD1. The germline gives CDR1 LNHDA, CDR2 SQIVND (reference sequence). V shed 1 base and J 8 bases; nucleotides not matched to a gene: 17. There are 18 residues in the CDR3.

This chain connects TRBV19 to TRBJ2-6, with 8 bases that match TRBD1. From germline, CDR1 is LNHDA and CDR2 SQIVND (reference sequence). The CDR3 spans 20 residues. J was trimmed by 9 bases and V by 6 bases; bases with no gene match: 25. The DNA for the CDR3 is TGTGCCAGTAGCACCCGCAACAGGGGGGAAATAGCTTGGTGGGTCAACGTCCTGACTTTC. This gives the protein CASSTRNRGEIAWWVNVLTF.

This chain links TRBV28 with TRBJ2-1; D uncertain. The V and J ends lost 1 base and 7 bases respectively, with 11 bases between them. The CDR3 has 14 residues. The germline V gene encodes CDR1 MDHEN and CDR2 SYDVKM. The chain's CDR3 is CASSLYLGKNEQFF. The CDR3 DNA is TGTGCCAGCAGTTTATACCTGGGCAAAAATGAGCAGTTCTTC.

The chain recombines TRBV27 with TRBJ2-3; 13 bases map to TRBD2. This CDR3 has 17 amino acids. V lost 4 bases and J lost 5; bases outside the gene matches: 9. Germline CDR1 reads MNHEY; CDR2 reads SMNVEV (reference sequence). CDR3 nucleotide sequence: TGTGCCAGCAGTTCCGGATCACTAGCGGGAGGGAGAGATACGCAGTATTTT. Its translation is CASSSGSLAGGRDTQYF.

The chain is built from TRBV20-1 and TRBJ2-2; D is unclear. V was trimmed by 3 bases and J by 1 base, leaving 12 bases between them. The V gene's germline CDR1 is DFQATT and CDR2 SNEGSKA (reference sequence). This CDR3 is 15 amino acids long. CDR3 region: CSASNPYLNTGELFF. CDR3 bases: TGCAGTGCTAGTAATCCATACTTGAACACCGGGGAGCTGTTTTTT.